These 9 T cell receptor beta chains came from one sample sequenced in a study of neurological immune-mediated disorders. TCRdb passed the 5' RACE reads through MiXCR, listing each CDR3 protein once. The top ten clones hold 25% to 30% of a sample with 35,000 to 45,000 distinct CDR3 sequences, approximately 14% of them seen once. The sequenced material came from PBMCs. The receptors derive from a woman between 50 and 59 years old with HTLV-1-associated myelopathy (HAM/TSP).

This clonotype was counted at least ten times. This chain uses TRBV6-2 or TRBV6-3 with TRBJ1-2; 9 nucleotides line up with TRBD1. Germline V CDR1 and CDR2: MNHEY, SVGEGT. This CDR3 has 18 amino acids. The V gene end was trimmed by 0 bases and the J gene end by 1 base; junction bases not matched to a gene: 9. DNA for the CDR3: TGTGCCAGCAGTTACTCCTCGGACAGGGGCATAATTAACTATGGCTACACCTTC. Protein: CASSYSSDRGIINYGYTF.

J is TRBJ1-1 and V is TRBV7-2; D possibly corresponds to TRBD1 (5 bases). Trimming removed 6 bases from V and 1 base from J, with 15 bases in between. CDR1 and CDR2 (germline): SGHTA, FQGNSA. This CDR3 has 15 amino acids. DNA for the CDR3: TGTGCCAGCAGTTTGGGCCCCACAGGGAACACTGAAGCTTTCTTT. Translating gives CASSLGPTGNTEAFF.

The rearrangement links TRBV20-1 to TRBJ1-6; TRBD1 matches 9 bases. The CDR3 runs 16 residues. V trimming: 3 bases; J trimming: 6 bases; junction bases outside the gene matches: 9. CDR1 and CDR2 from the germline V gene are DFQATT and SNEGSKA (reference sequence). In DNA, the CDR3 is TGCAGTGCTAGGAAGGGGGACAGGGTTCTTAATTCACCCCTCCACTTT. Protein product: CSARKGDRVLNSPLHF.

This clonotype was seen ten or more times. The rearrangement joins TRBV4-3 to TRBJ2-1; the D is unclear. This CDR3 spans 14 amino acids. Germline CDR1 LGHNA, CDR2 YSLEER. Between the trimmed V and J ends, which lost 1 base and 4 bases, there was a span of 8 bases. CDR3 in DNA: TGCGCCAGCAGCCAAGCCCCGACGTACAATGAGCAGTTCTTC. Translation gives CASSQAPTYNEQFF.

The sample holds many counts of this clonotype. V and J are TRBV3-1 and TRBJ1-2; TRBD1 is a possible D gene (6 bases). V gave up 4 bases and J gave up 2 bases, with 14 bases separating them. This CDR3 is built from 15 residues. Germline V gene sequence: CDR1 LGHDT, CDR2 YNNKEL (reference sequence). Here the CDR3 reads CASSPAGVRNYGYTF. The CDR3 bases are TGTGCCAGCAGCCCCGCAGGGGTGAGAAACTATGGCTACACCTTC. Together with reference TRBV3-1 and TRBJ1-2, the CDR3 gives the full variable domain: DTAVSQTPKYLVTQMGNDKSIKCEQNLGHDTMYWYKQDSKKFLKIMFSYNNKELIINETVPNRFSPKSPDKAHLNLHINSLELGDSAVYFCASSPAGVRNYGYTFGSGTRLTVV.

This clonotype was counted many times. This rearrangement joins TRBV12-3 or TRBV12-4 to TRBJ2-3; possibly TRBD1 for D (6 bases). Trimming pared 4 bases from V and 4 bases from J, leaving 15 bases between. The CDR3 has 15 amino acids. The CDR3 spells CASSSGDLRADTQYF. CDR3 DNA sequence: TGTGCCAGCAGTTCAGGGGATCTTAGGGCAGATACGCAGTATTTT.

This clonotype was recorded many times. The genes are TRBV20-1 and TRBJ1-1; the match to TRBD1 covers 7 bases. The CDR3 is 15 residues long. Germline assignment: CDR1 DFQATT and CDR2 SNEGSKA (reference sequence). V lost 1 base and J lost 7; bases outside the gene matches: 12. CDR3 coding DNA: TGCAGTGCTAGAGGGGGGAGGGGGCGAGTCGATGAAGCTTTCTTT. Amino acids: CSARGGRGRVDEAFF.

J is TRBJ2-1 and V is TRBV3-1, with 10 bases identical to TRBD1. Germline CDR1 is LGHDT and CDR2 is YNNKEL (reference sequence). The CDR3 runs to 15 residues. V dropped 4 bases and J dropped 12; count of bases not matched to a gene: 12. The CDR3 region has the DNA TGTGCCAGCAGCCCGACAGGGGGCTCATACAATTCGCAGTTCTTC. This translates into CASSPTGGSYNSQFF.

This clonotype has a count of ten or more. The J gene is TRBJ1-1, the V gene TRBV12-3 or TRBV12-4; 9 bases map to TRBD1. The trim removed 5 bases at V and 5 bases at J, leaving 15 bases unmatched. There are 17 residues in the CDR3. The CDR3 nucleotides are TGTGCCAGCAGTCCGGGACAGGGCCCTACCTTAGGGACTGAAGCTTTCTTT. Translation gives CASSPGQGPTLGTEAFF.